What follows is one TCR beta chain and its context. CDR1 and CDR2 from the germline V gene are WNHNN and SYGVQD (reference sequence). The CDR3 is 13 residues long. V was clipped by 5 bases and J by 4 bases, with 9 bases between them. The sample comes from a study of T cell responses to AZD1222 COVID-19 vaccine. The table came from immunoSEQ multiplex PCR; TCRdb's copy has only in-frame clones and leaves some out. The sample includes under 80,000 clones, 70% to 90% seen only once; the top ten take about 20%. The chain couples TRBV10-1 to TRBJ1-5, with D unclear. The sample in question was peripheral blood, obtained on day 0 of AZD1222 vaccination. The TCR sequence derives from an adult in good health. Here the CDR3 DNA reads TGCGCCAGCAGTCCAGATGGGAATCAGCCCCAGCATTTT. It codes for CASSPDGNQPQHF.